This T cell receptor beta chain stems from a study of blood T cells in healthy people across ages. Study-level findings and limits: Estimated diversity, derived from one million T cells, was regarded as an underestimate.

Germline-derived CDR1 and CDR2 are SNHLY and FYNNEI. This CDR3 comprises 13 residues. V dropped 8 bases and J dropped 6 bases, with 14 bases sitting between them. This clonotype was counted a few times. Its antigen is not identified. Primers used in a second PCR of about 6 to 11 cycles were a sample-barcoded 5' primer and a J-beta primer mix. A template-switch adaptor containing 12 random nucleotides labeled each cDNA molecule. Each CDR3 protein gets one entry after TCRdb re-called the 5' RACE reads with MiXCR. The table has 550,000 to 750,000 distinct CDR3 sequences, roughly 21% seen once. Each donor's blood draw was roughly 10 milliliters of peripheral blood.

Material: blood. The chain links TRBV2 to TRBJ2-4; D perhaps matches TRBD1 (5 bases). This receptor was identified in a man in his 70s in good health. For the CDR3, the DNA is TGTGCCAGCGTGCAGGGTGCAATAAACATTCAGTACTTC. Its translation: CASVQGAINIQYF. Full variable domain (outside the CDR3, taken from reference TRBV2 and TRBJ2-4): EPEVTQTPSHQVTQMGQEVILRCVPISNHLYFYWYRQILGQKVEFLVSFYNNEISEKSEIFDDQFSVERPDGSNFTLKIRSTKLEDSAMYFCASVQGAINIQYFGAGTRLSVL.